The TCR beta chain under discussion was sequenced for a study of blood T cell repertoires in COVID-19. The overall study: Acute and convalescent COVID-19 samples came from the United States, Italy and Spain. In each case, the material was cDNA or gDNA derived from T cells, B-cell-depleted T cells, or PBMCs.

Source study methods: It was from reference gene primer amplification that nucleated cell counts were estimated. Only in-frame clones appear in the TCRdb table, and some are missing; sequencing was by immunoSEQ multiplex PCR. From that table come the V and J calls and clone size; the DNA was used to work out D and trimming. This sample has around 25,000 clones, with 90% found just once. There are 17 residues in the CDR3. Germline CDR1 and CDR2: SGHAT and FQNNGV. J was trimmed by 0 bases and V by 5 bases; bases with no gene match: 10. This TCR was sampled from a woman in her sixties or seventies with active COVID-19. The chain joins TRBV11-2 to TRBJ2-1; the match to TRBD2 covers 7 bases. Sequenced sample: peripheral blood. The CDR3 DNA reads as TGTGCCAGCAGCCCGGGACTACGTGGGAGCTCCTACAATGAGCAGTTCTTC. This sequence encodes CASSPGLRGSSYNEQFF.